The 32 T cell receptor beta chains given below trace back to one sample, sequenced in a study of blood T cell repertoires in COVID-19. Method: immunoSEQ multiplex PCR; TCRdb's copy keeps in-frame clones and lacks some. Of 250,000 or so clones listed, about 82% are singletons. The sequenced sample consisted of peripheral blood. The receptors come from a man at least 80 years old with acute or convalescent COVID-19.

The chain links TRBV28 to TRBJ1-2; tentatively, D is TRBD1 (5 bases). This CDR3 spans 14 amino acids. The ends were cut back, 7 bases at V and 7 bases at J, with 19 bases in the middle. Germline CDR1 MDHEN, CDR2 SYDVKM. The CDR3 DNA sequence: TGTGCCAGCACCCCTCTCGTGGGGGGGGGTGGCTACACCTTC. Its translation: CASTPLVGGGGYTF.

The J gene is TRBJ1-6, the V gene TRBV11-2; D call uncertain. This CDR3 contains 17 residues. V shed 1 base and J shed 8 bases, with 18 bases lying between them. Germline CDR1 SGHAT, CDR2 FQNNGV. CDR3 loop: CASSLGSLWRRDSPLHF. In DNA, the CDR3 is TGTGCCAGCAGCTTAGGGTCTTTGTGGAGGCGGGATTCACCCCTCCACTTT.

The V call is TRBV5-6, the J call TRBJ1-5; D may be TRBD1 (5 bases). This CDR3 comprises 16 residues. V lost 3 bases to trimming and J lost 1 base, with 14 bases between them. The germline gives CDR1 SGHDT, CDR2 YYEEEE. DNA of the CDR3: TGTGCCAGCAGCTGGGGCGGGGGAGGCAGCAATCAGCCCCAGCATTTT. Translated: CASSWGGGGSNQPQHF.

The DNA for the CDR3 is TGCGCCAGCAGCCCCGAAGAGGCGGGAGTGAAAGATACGCAGTATTTT. Protein sequence: CASSPEEAGVKDTQYF. The chain recombines TRBV4-1 with TRBJ2-3, with 7 positions matching TRBD2. J was trimmed by 5 bases and V by 4 bases; bases with no gene match: 12. In germline, CDR1 is MGHRA, CDR2 YSYEKL. The CDR3 is 16 amino acids.

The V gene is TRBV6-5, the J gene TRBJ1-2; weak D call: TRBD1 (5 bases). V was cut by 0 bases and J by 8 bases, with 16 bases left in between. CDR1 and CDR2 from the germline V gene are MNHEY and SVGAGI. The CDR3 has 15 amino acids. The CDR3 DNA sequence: TGTGCCAGCAGTTACTCGCCCAGGGAAAATTACGGCTACACCTTC. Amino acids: CASSYSPRENYGYTF.

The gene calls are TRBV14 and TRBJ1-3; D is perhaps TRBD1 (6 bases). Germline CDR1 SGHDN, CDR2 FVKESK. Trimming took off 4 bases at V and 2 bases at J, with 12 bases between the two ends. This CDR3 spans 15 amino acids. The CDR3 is CASSLLGAAGNTIYF. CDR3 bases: TGTGCCAGCAGCCTGCTGGGGGCGGCTGGAAACACCATATATTTT.

The CDR3 region is CATSDTLGGTETQYF. CDR3 nucleotides: TGTGCCACCAGTGACACCCTCGGGGGAACTGAGACCCAGTACTTC. The chain recombines TRBV24-1 with TRBJ2-5; maybe TRBD2 (6 bases). The V and J ends lost 4 bases and 5 bases respectively, with 16 bases between them. This CDR3 has 15 residues. Germline V gene lookup returns CDR1 KGHDR and CDR2 SFDVKD.

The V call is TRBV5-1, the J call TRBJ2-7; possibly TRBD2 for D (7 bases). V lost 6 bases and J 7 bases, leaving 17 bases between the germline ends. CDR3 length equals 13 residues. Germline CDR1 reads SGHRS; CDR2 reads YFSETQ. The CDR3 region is CASTLGGAAEQYF. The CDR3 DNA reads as TGCGCCAGCACCCTGGGGGGGGCAGCTGAGCAGTACTTC.

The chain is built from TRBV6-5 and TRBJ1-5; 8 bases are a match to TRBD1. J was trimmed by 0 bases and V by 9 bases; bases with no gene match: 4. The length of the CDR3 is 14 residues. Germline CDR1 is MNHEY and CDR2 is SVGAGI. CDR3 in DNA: TGTGCCAGTGACAGGGGCTATAGCAATCAGCCCCAGCATTTT. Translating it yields CASDRGYSNQPQHF.

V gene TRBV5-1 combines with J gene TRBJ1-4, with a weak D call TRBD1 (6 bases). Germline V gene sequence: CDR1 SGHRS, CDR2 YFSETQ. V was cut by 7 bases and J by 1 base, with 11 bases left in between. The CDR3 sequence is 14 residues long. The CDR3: CASQQGLTNEKLFF. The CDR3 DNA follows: TGCGCCAGCCAACAGGGTTTAACTAATGAAAAACTGTTTTTT.

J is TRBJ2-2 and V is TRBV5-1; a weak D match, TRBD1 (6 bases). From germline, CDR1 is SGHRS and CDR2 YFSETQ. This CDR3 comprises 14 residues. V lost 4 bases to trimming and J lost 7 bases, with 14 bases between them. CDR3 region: CASSPFRGGGELFF. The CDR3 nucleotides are TGCGCCAGCAGCCCGTTCAGGGGTGGCGGGGAGCTGTTTTTT.

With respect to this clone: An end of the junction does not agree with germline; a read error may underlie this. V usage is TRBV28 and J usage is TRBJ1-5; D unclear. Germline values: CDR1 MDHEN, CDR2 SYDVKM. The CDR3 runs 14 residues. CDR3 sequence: CASSLNGIPRSEDF. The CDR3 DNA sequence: TGTGCCAGCAGTTTAAACGGGATTCCGAGGTCCGAGGATTTT.

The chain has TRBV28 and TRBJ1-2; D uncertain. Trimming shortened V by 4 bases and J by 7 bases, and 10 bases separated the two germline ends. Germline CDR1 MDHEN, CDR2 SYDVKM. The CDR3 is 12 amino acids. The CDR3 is CASSSIDGGYTF. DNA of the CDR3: TGTGCCAGCAGTTCTATTGATGGTGGCTACACCTTC.

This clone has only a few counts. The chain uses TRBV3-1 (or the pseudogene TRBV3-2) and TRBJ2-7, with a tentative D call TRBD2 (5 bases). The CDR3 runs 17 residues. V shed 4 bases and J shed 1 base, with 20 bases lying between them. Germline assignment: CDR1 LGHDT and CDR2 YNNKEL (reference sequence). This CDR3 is CASSRGVWAGTSYEQYF. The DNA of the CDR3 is TGTGCCAGCAGCCGAGGAGTGTGGGCGGGTACTTCCTACGAGCAGTACTTC.

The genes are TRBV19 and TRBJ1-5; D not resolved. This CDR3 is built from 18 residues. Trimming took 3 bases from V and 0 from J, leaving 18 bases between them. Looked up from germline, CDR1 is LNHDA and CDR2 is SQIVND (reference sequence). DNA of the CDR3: TGTGCCAGTAGTATTTTGGCTCCCTCTAGTTATAGCAATCAGCCCCAGCATTTT. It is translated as CASSILAPSSYSNQPQHF.

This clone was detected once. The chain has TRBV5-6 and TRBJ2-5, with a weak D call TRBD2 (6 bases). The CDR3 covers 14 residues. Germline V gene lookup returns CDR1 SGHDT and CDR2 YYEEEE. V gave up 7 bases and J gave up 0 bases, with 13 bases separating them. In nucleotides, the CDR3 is TGTGCCAGCGGGGGGATGGGGAACCAAGAGACCCAGTACTTC. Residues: CASGGMGNQETQYF.

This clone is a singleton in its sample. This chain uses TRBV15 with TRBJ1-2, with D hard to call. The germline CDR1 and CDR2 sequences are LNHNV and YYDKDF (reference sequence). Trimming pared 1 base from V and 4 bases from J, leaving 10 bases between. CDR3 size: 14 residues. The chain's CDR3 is CATSRVEQSYGYTF. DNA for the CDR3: TGTGCCACCAGCAGAGTTGAACAGTCCTATGGCTACACCTTC.

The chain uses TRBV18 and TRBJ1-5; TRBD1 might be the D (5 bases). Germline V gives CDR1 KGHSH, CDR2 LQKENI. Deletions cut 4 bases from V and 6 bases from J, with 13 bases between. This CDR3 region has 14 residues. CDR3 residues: CASSLGREGQPQHF. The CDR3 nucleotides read TGTGCCAGCTCACTTGGCAGGGAGGGTCAGCCCCAGCATTTT.

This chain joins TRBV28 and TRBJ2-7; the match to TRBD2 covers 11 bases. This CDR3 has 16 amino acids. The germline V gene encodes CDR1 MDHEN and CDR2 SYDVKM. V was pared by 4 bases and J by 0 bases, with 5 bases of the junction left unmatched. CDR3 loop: CASSSLGLAVSYEQYF. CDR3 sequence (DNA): TGTGCCAGCAGTTCCTTGGGACTAGCGGTCTCCTACGAGCAGTACTTC.

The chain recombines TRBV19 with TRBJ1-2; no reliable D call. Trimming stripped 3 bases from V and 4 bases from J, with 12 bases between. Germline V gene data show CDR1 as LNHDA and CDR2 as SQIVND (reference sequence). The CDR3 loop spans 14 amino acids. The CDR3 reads CASSIRSTAYGYTF. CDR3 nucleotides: TGTGCCAGTAGTATCCGAAGCACAGCCTATGGCTACACCTTC.

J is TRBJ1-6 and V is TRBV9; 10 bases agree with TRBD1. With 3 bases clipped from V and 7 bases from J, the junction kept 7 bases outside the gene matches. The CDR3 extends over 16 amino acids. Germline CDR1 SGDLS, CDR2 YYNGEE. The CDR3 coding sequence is TGTGCCAGCAGCGAGGGACAGGGGCGCAAAAATTCACCCCTCCACTTT. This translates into CASSEGQGRKNSPLHF.

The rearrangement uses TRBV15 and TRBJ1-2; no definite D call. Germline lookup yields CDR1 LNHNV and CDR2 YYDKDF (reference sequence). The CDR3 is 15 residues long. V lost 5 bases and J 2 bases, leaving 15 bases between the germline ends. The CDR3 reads CATSSHGAANYGYTF. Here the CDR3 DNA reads TGTGCCACCAGCTCTCACGGAGCGGCGAACTATGGCTACACCTTC.

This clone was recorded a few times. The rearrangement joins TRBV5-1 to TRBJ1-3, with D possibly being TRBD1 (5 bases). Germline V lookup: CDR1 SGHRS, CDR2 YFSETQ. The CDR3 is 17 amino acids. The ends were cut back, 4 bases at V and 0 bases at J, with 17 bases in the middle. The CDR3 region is CASSPQPGLLSGNTIYF. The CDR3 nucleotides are TGCGCCAGCAGCCCCCAACCGGGACTTCTCTCTGGAAACACCATATATTTT.

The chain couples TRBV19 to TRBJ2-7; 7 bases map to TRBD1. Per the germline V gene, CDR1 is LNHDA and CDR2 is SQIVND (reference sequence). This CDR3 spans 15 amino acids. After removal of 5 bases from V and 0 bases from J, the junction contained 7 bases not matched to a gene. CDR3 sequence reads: CASSFGTVSSYEQYF. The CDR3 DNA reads TGTGCCAGTAGTTTCGGGACAGTGAGCTCCTACGAGCAGTACTTC.

This CDR3 is CSARDWDYYEQYF. The CDR3 DNA reads as TGCAGCGCTAGGGACTGGGATTACTACGAGCAGTACTTC. V is TRBV29-1 and J is TRBJ2-7; possible D gene TRBD2, 6 bases. Germline V gene data show CDR1 as SQVTM and CDR2 as ANQGSEA. The CDR3 sequence is 13 residues long. The V and J ends lost 7 bases and 3 bases respectively, with 16 bases between them.

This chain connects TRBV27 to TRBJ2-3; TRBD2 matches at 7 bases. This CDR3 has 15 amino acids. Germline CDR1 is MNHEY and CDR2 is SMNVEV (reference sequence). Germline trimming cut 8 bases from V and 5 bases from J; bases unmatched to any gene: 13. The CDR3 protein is CASSRVRERGDTQYF. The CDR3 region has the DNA TGTGCCAGCTCTAGGGTCAGGGAGCGGGGAGATACGCAGTATTTT.

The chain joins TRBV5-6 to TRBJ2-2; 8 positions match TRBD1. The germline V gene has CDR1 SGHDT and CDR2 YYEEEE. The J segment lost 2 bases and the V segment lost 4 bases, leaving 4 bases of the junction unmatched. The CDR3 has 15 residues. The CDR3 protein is CASSVTGVNTGELFF. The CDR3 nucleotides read TGTGCCAGCAGCGTGACAGGGGTTAACACCGGGGAGCTGTTTTTT.

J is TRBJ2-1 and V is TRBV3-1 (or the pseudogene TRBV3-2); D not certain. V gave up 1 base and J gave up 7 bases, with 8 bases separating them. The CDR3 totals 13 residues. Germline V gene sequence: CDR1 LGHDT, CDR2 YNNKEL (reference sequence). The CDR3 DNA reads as TGTGCCAGCAGCCAAGTGTCCGGGAATGAGCAGTTCTTC. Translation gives CASSQVSGNEQFF.

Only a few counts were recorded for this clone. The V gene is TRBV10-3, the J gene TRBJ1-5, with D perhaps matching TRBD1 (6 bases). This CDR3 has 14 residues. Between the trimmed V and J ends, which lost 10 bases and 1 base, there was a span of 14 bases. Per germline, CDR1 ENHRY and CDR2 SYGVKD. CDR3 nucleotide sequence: TGTGCCACCGGGGGGGGGCTCAGCAATCAGCCCCAGCATTTT. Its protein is CATGGGLSNQPQHF.

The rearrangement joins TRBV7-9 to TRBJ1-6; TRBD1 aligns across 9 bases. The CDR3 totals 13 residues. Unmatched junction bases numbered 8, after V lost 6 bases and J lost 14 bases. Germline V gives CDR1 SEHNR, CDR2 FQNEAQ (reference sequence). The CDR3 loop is CASRPTGGGALHF. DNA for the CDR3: TGTGCCAGCAGGCCGACAGGGGGAGGAGCCCTCCACTTT.

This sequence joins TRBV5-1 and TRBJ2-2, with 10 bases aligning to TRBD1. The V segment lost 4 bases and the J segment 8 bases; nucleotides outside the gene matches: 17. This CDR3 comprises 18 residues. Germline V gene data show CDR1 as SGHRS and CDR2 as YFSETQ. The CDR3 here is CASSEVPGQGPKGGELFF. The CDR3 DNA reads TGCGCCAGCAGCGAAGTCCCGGGACAGGGGCCCAAGGGTGGGGAGCTGTTTTTT.

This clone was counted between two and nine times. In DNA, the CDR3 is TGTGCCAGCAGCTTTGACAGGGGGAACACCATATATTTT. It specifies CASSFDRGNTIYF. The chain uses TRBV7-3 and TRBJ1-3, with 9 positions matching TRBD1. V shed 3 bases and J 7 bases; nucleotides not matched to a gene: 1. This CDR3 region has 13 residues. The germline gives CDR1 SGHTA, CDR2 FQGTGA.